The 19 T cell receptor beta chains in this list originate from one sample, sequenced in a study of graft-versus-host responses after intestinal transplantation. Sequencing was performed with immunoSEQ multiplex PCR; in TCRdb, only in-frame clones are kept and a portion is missing. Here the sample spans under 8,500 clones, around four fifths being singletons. The graft tissue was processed, and this released both intraepithelial and lamina propria lymphocytes. Source: ileum tissue, taken approximately 320 days after intestinal transplant. Receptors originate from a human patient who received an intestinal transplant, so some T cells may come from the graft donor.

The chain links TRBV4-1 to TRBJ1-1; weak D call: TRBD1 (6 bases). This CDR3 contains 16 residues. Germline V gene lookup returns CDR1 MGHRA and CDR2 YSYEKL. The ends were cut back, 1 base at V and 0 bases at J, with 12 bases in the middle. CDR3 DNA: TGCGCCAGCAGCCAAGGATTTGGGGGCATGAACACTGAAGCTTTCTTT. This translates into CASSQGFGGMNTEAFF.

In nucleotides, the CDR3 is TGTGCCAGCAGTGAGGGGTTTAATCAGCCCCAGCATTTT. Amino acids: CASSEGFNQPQHF. The chain combines TRBV2 with TRBJ1-5; D gene uncertain. V was shortened by 3 bases and J by 4 bases, with 7 bases between the two germline ends. The CDR3 is 13 residues long. Germline CDR1 is SNHLY and CDR2 is FYNNEI.

This chain links TRBV2 with TRBJ2-7, with D possibly TRBD2 on 6 matching bases. Germline assignment: CDR1 SNHLY and CDR2 FYNNEI. V lost 0 bases and J lost 2, with 11 bases in between. CDR3 length equals 15 residues. This chain's CDR3 is CASSEATSRPYEQYF. The CDR3 coding sequence is TGTGCCAGCAGTGAAGCCACTAGCCGACCCTACGAGCAGTACTTC.

V usage is TRBV2 and J usage is TRBJ2-1; no clear D gene. The V end lost 7 bases, the J end lost 2 bases, and 12 bases lay between the germline ends. The germline V gene has CDR1 SNHLY and CDR2 FYNNEI. This CDR3 is 14 amino acids long. DNA of the CDR3: TGTGCCAGCATGCCCACTGAGACCTACAATGAGCAGTTCTTC. Its protein is CASMPTETYNEQFF.

This clone has a handful of counts. This chain connects TRBV6-1 to TRBJ1-1; D not resolved. The CDR3 contains 11 residues. V lost 8 bases to trimming and J lost 4 bases, with 8 bases between them. CDR1 and CDR2 (germline): MNHNS, SASEGT. The CDR3 DNA reads as TGTGCCAGCCGTCGAGGCACTGAAGCTTTCTTT. Translated: CASRRGTEAFF.

This clone showed up just a few times. The rearrangement joins TRBV6-1 to TRBJ1-2; possible D gene TRBD1, 5 bases. The CDR3 consists of 14 residues. The V gene lost 5 bases and the J gene lost 5 bases, with 15 bases spanning the gap. In germline, CDR1 is MNHNS, CDR2 SASEGT. CDR3 sequence (DNA): TGTGCCAGCAGTCGTCAGGGTATTGAGTATGGCTACACCTTC. This gives the protein CASSRQGIEYGYTF.

The chain combines TRBV5-4 with TRBJ1-2, with 7 nucleotides matching TRBD1. J lost 8 bases, V lost 4 bases, and 5 bases had no gene match. Germline lookup yields CDR1 SGHNT and CDR2 YYREEE (reference sequence). This CDR3 comprises 12 residues. The CDR3 is CASSLGTAGYTF. CDR3 nucleotides: TGTGCCAGCAGCCTCGGGACAGCCGGCTACACCTTC.

V and J are TRBV6-6 and TRBJ1-5, with D perhaps matching TRBD1 (6 bases). Germline V gives CDR1 MNHNY, CDR2 SVGAGI (reference sequence). The CDR3 is 16 amino acids. V was trimmed by 8 bases and J by 2 bases, leaving 19 bases between them. This CDR3 is CASLNPTGRGNQPQHF. The CDR3 DNA reads as TGTGCCAGCCTTAACCCAACAGGGAGGGGCAATCAGCCCCAGCATTTT.

This chain uses TRBV29-1 with TRBJ2-7; the D is unclear. There are 15 residues in the CDR3. Germline lookup yields CDR1 SQVTM and CDR2 ANQGSEA. Trimming stripped 6 bases from V and 4 bases from J, with 22 bases between. Here the CDR3 DNA reads TGCAGCGTCTCGGCCACACCTAGGATCGGGTACGAGCAGTACTTC. Translating it yields CSVSATPRIGYEQYF.

This chain uses TRBV27 with TRBJ2-1, with 12 bases identical to TRBD2. J was trimmed by 4 bases and V by 4 bases; bases with no gene match: 8. The CDR3 sequence is 17 residues long. Germline V CDR1 and CDR2: MNHEY, SMNVEV (reference sequence). The chain's CDR3 is CASSSALAGGAYNEQFF. In nucleotides, the CDR3 is TGTGCCAGCAGTTCAGCTCTAGCGGGAGGGGCATACAATGAGCAGTTCTTC.

The rearrangement uses TRBV5-1 and TRBJ1-1; possibly TRBD1 for D (5 bases). From germline, CDR1 is SGHRS and CDR2 YFSETQ. Trimming took 2 bases from V and 3 from J, leaving 14 bases between them. The CDR3 covers 15 residues. CDR3 bases: TGCGCCAGCAGCTTCTTGCAGGGAGCGGACACTGAAGCTTTCTTT. Amino acid sequence: CASSFLQGADTEAFF.

The chain combines TRBV11-3 with TRBJ2-2; D is unclear. Trimming took off 3 bases at V and 1 base at J, with 3 bases between the two ends. This CDR3 has 13 residues. Looked up from germline, CDR1 is SGHNT and CDR2 is YENEEA. The CDR3 sequence is CASSFQNTGELFF. The CDR3 bases are TGTGCCAGCAGCTTCCAGAACACCGGGGAGCTGTTTTTT.

The chain has TRBV4-3 and TRBJ2-1; 8 nucleotides match TRBD1. J lost 5 bases, V lost 3 bases, and 3 bases had no gene match. This CDR3 contains 14 residues. Germline CDR1 reads LGHNA; CDR2 reads YSLEER. The CDR3 spells CASSHLTGDNEQFF. The CDR3 nucleotides are TGCGCCAGCAGCCACCTGACAGGGGACAATGAGCAGTTCTTC.

A remark on this clone: One end of the junction fails to match germline, which may point to a read error. The rearrangement joins TRBV6-4 to TRBJ2-3, with 11 bases identical to TRBD1. The CDR3 is 14 amino acids. Germline V lookup: CDR1 MRHNA, CDR2 SNTAGT. Written as DNA, the CDR3 is TGTGCCAGCAGTGGGACAGGGGGCTACAATGAGCAGTTCTTT. Translating gives CASSGTGGYNEQFF.

The chain carries TRBV6-5 and TRBJ2-7; 7 nucleotides agree with TRBD1. Germline values: CDR1 MNHEY, CDR2 SVGAGI. The V gene end was trimmed by 0 bases and the J gene end by 4 bases; junction bases not matched to a gene: 9. This CDR3 spans 16 amino acids. As DNA, the CDR3 is TGTGCCAGCAGTTACTCGAAAAGGGGGCAGTGGTACGAGCAGTACTTC. Residues: CASSYSKRGQWYEQYF.

The chain carries TRBV7-3 and TRBJ1-1; D not resolved. V lost 1 base, J lost 2 bases, and 5 bases lay in between. The CDR3 has 13 residues. Germline-derived CDR1 and CDR2 are SGHTA and FQGTGA. The CDR3 here is CASSLKINTEAFF. CDR3 DNA: TGTGCCAGCAGCTTAAAGATTAACACTGAAGCTTTCTTT.

This clone is a singleton in its sample. CDR3 in amino acids: CASRHPGQNTGELFF. The CDR3 coding sequence is TGTGCAAGTCGCCATCCGGGACAAAACACCGGGGAGCTGTTTTTT. The genes are TRBV12-2 and TRBJ2-2; TRBD1, the D gene given by the table, was not confirmed from the DNA. TRBV12-2 is designated a pseudogene. The CDR3 is 15 amino acids.

In its sample, this clone was seen once. The chain recombines TRBV28 with TRBJ1-2, with a weak D call TRBD1 (5 bases). This CDR3 is 16 amino acids long. Germline CDR1 MDHEN, CDR2 SYDVKM. Trimming removed 1 base at V and 4 bases at J, with 16 bases between. CDR3 nucleotide sequence: TGTGCCAGCAGTTTATCCAAGTCGGGGCCCGTCTATGGCTACACCTTC. Translated: CASSLSKSGPVYGYTF.

The J gene is TRBJ2-3, the V gene TRBV28; D ambiguous. The ends were cut back, 7 bases at V and 9 bases at J, with 17 bases in the middle. The length of the CDR3 is 13 residues. Germline V gene data show CDR1 as MDHEN and CDR2 as SYDVKM. CDR3 residues: CASNYVRVGTQYF. DNA of the CDR3: TGTGCCAGCAATTATGTTAGGGTAGGGACGCAGTATTTT.